These 21 T cell receptor beta chains were sequenced from one sample in a study of OX40 agonist ivuxolimab in advanced cancers. TCRdb keeps only in-frame clones here, not all; method: immunoSEQ multiplex PCR. The sample consists of 45,000 to 60,000 clones, about nine tenths of them appearing once. The sequencing here drew on CD4+ or CD8+ T cells sorted from blood, taken in a trial of the OX40 agonist ivuxolimab. These receptors were obtained from an adult with an advanced solid tumor such as melanoma, head and neck, liver or kidney cancer.

The chain recombines TRBV6-5 with TRBJ2-3, with TRBD2 identical over 13 bases. The CDR3 is made up of 15 amino acids. The germline gives CDR1 MNHEY, CDR2 SVGAGI. V lost 6 bases, J lost 7 bases, and 7 bases stayed unmatched. The DNA of the CDR3 is TGTGCCAGCAGCCGGACTAGCGGGAGTGAAAATACGCAGTATTTT. Protein sequence: CASSRTSGSENTQYF.

This sequence joins TRBV6-1 and TRBJ2-4; D is unresolved. Trimming left V 3 bases short and J 5 bases short, with 5 bases between. This CDR3 is built from 12 residues. From germline, CDR1 is MNHNS and CDR2 SASEGT. In DNA, the CDR3 is TGTGCCAGCAGTGAGTACCAAAACATTCAGTACTTC. Its translation: CASSEYQNIQYF.

This sequence joins TRBV4-2 and TRBJ2-3, with 10 positions matching TRBD2. The CDR3 is 17 residues long. V lost 1 base to trimming and J lost 2 bases; unmatched junction nucleotides: 6. Germline V lookup: CDR1 LGHNA, CDR2 YNFKEQ. CDR3 residues: CASSQGGLAGATDTQYF. The CDR3 coding sequence is TGTGCCAGCAGCCAAGGCGGCCTAGCGGGGGCCACAGATACGCAGTATTTT.

Concerning this clone: Sequence at one end of the junction differs from germline and may be a read error. V gene TRBV4-1 combines with J gene TRBJ1-1; D not certain. Germline V gene data show CDR1 as MGHRA and CDR2 as YSYEKL. The CDR3 covers 14 residues. CDR3 sequence: CASSQEGSNTEAFF. The CDR3, as DNA: TGTGCCAGCAGCCAAGAAGGATCGAACACTGAAGCTTTCTTT.

The CDR3 DNA sequence: TGTGCCAGCAGCTTAGGGACGGGACTAGCGGGTTCCTACGAGCAGTACTTC. Translation gives CASSLGTGLAGSYEQYF. The chain uses TRBV11-2 and TRBJ2-7, with 12 bases fitting TRBD2. The trim removed 1 base at V and 1 base at J, leaving 5 bases unmatched. Per germline, CDR1 SGHAT and CDR2 FQNNGV. The CDR3 consists of 17 residues.

The chain employs TRBV18 and TRBJ1-2, with 9 nucleotides matching TRBD1. Per germline, CDR1 KGHSH and CDR2 LQKENI. The CDR3 contains 16 residues. V lost 5 bases and J lost 2; bases outside the gene matches: 9. CDR3 region: CASSSYPGQGNYGYTF. The DNA of the CDR3 is TGTGCCAGCTCATCGTACCCGGGACAGGGAAACTATGGCTACACCTTC.

This clone was seen only once. V gene TRBV5-5 combines with J gene TRBJ2-5; 7 bases align to TRBD1. V lost 6 bases to trimming and J lost 5 bases; unmatched junction nucleotides: 7. The germline gives CDR1 SGHKS, CDR2 YYEKEE (reference sequence). The CDR3 loop spans 13 amino acids. The CDR3 nucleotides are TGTGCCAGCATCAGGGGGTCGGGGGAGACCCAGTACTTC. Translation: CASIRGSGETQYF.

CDR3 loop: CARGSQETQYF. As DNA, the CDR3 is TGCGCCCGAGGCTCCCAAGAGACCCAGTACTTC. The chain is built from TRBV20-1 and TRBJ2-5; D ambiguous. The CDR3 consists of 11 residues. CDR1 DFQATT and CDR2 SNEGSKA come from the germline V gene (reference sequence).

The rearrangement joins TRBV5-1 to TRBJ1-2; D is undetermined. This CDR3 has 12 amino acids. Deletions cut 0 bases from V and 4 bases from J, with 4 bases between. Per germline, CDR1 SGHRS and CDR2 YFSETQ. The CDR3 region has the DNA TGCGCCAGCAGCTTGGTGGGCTATGGCTACACCTTC. Translating gives CASSLVGYGYTF. The complete variable domain, with remaining parts taken from reference TRBV5-1 and TRBJ1-2, reads KAGVTQTPRYLIKTRGQQVTLSCSPISGHRSVSWYQQTPGQGLQFLFEYFSETQRNKGNFPGRFSGRQFSNSRSEMNVSTLELGDSALYLCASSLVGYGYTFGSGTRLTVV.

The gene calls are TRBV7-9 and TRBJ2-7, with D perhaps assigned TRBD1 or TRBD2 (5 bases each). The V and J ends lost 3 bases and 6 bases respectively, with 12 bases between them. The CDR3 runs 13 residues. Germline loops: CDR1 SEHNR, CDR2 FQNEAQ (reference sequence). CDR3 region: CASSLSAGSEQYF. CDR3 nucleotides: TGTGCCAGCAGCTTGTCGGCAGGGAGCGAGCAGTACTTC.

This chain joins TRBV27 and TRBJ2-7; the D gene is possibly TRBD1 (7 bases). CDR1 MNHEY and CDR2 SMNVEV come from the germline V gene (reference sequence). There are 14 residues in the CDR3. V lost 4 bases and J 4 bases, leaving 14 bases between the germline ends. The CDR3 sequence is CASSSRPGGYEQYF. The CDR3 region has the DNA TGTGCCAGCAGTTCCCGGCCAGGGGGGTACGAGCAGTACTTC.

Details on this clone: The junction does not match germline at one end; this may be a read error. This sequence joins TRBV7-7 and TRBJ2-5, with D perhaps given as TRBD1 or TRBD2 (5 bases each). CDR1 and CDR2 (germline): SSHAT, FNYEAQ (reference sequence). The CDR3 sequence is 13 residues long. This CDR3 is CASSLGETETQYF. In DNA form, the CDR3 reads TGTGCTAGCAGCTTAGGGGAGACAGAGACCCAGTACTTC.

The chain employs TRBV4-2 and TRBJ1-1; no clear D gene. The CDR3 consists of 13 residues. V was clipped by 6 bases and J by 4 bases, with 12 bases between them. Germline V lookup: CDR1 LGHNA, CDR2 YNFKEQ. As DNA, the CDR3 is TGTGCCAGCAGGGACCCCGGTAGCACTGAAGCTTTCTTT. Translated: CASRDPGSTEAFF.

CDR3 DNA sequence: TGTGCCAGCATCGATACTGGGGAGCAGTACTTC. Translation gives CASIDTGEQYF. The chain is built from TRBV7-3 and TRBJ2-7, with D unclear. The CDR3 spans 11 residues. V was shortened by 7 bases and J by 7 bases, with 11 bases between the two germline ends. Germline loops: CDR1 SGHTA, CDR2 FQGTGA.

The V gene is TRBV7-9, the J gene TRBJ2-7; TRBD2 is a possible D gene (5 bases). V gave up 1 base and J gave up 5 bases, with 9 bases separating them. The CDR3 is 13 amino acids. Germline CDR1 reads SEHNR; CDR2 reads FQNEAQ (reference sequence). The CDR3 bases are TGTGCCAGCAGCTTAGTACCGGGGAACGAGCAGTACTTC. It is translated as CASSLVPGNEQYF.

A single count supports this clone. The rearrangement links TRBV15 to TRBJ1-4, with D possibly matching TRBD1 (6 bases). V lost 5 bases and J lost 4, with 14 bases in between. The CDR3 totals 15 residues. Germline V CDR1 and CDR2: LNHNV, YYDKDF (reference sequence). As DNA, the CDR3 is TGTGCCACCAGCCGCGACAGGACTAATAATGAAAAACTGTTTTTT. This translates into CATSRDRTNNEKLFF.

This chain links TRBV5-1 with TRBJ1-1; 10 bases align to TRBD1. The ends lost 0 bases at V and 1 base at J; junction bases unmatched: 9. The CDR3 consists of 18 residues. Germline CDR1 SGHRS, CDR2 YFSETQ. The DNA for the CDR3 is TGCGCCAGCAGCTTGGAGGGCCGGGACAGGGGAGCGAACACTGAAGCTTTCTTT. Residues: CASSLEGRDRGANTEAFF.

This chain uses TRBV2 with TRBJ1-2; 11 bases fit TRBD1. Germline CDR1 reads SNHLY; CDR2 reads FYNNEI. J lost 7 bases, V lost 6 bases, and 4 bases had no gene match. The CDR3 runs 13 residues. The CDR3 region has the DNA TGTGCCAGCAGGGACAGGGGGCGTGGTGGCTACACCTTC. This gives the protein CASRDRGRGGYTF.

The chain has TRBV5-4 and TRBJ2-3; 11 positions agree with TRBD2. J lost 3 bases, V lost 4 bases, and 7 bases had no gene match. Germline values: CDR1 SGHNT, CDR2 YYREEE (reference sequence). This CDR3 is 16 amino acids long. The CDR3 DNA sequence: TGTGCCAGCAGCCCAATAGCGGGAGGGCTTACAGATACGCAGTATTTT. This gives the protein CASSPIAGGLTDTQYF.

The chain links TRBV5-4 to TRBJ1-2; TRBD1 agrees at 7 bases. J lost 8 bases, V lost 0 bases, and 13 bases had no gene match. Germline lookup yields CDR1 SGHNT and CDR2 YYREEE (reference sequence). The CDR3 sequence is 16 residues long. CDR3 in DNA: TGTGCCAGCAGCTTGGAGGGGACAGATCACCTTCGGGGCTACACCTTC. It translates to CASSLEGTDHLRGYTF. Complete variable domain (other parts from reference TRBV5-4 and TRBJ1-2): ETGVTQSPTHLIKTRGQQVTLRCSSQSGHNTVSWYQQALGQGPQFIFQYYREEENGRGNFPPRFSGLQFPNYSSELNVNALELDDSALYLCASSLEGTDHLRGYTFGSGTRLTVV.

The chain uses TRBV6-6 and TRBJ2-7; 9 bases match TRBD1. This CDR3 is built from 14 residues. Germline V gene sequence: CDR1 MNHNY, CDR2 SVGAGI (reference sequence). Trimming at V came to 6 bases and at J to 3 bases, leaving 6 bases not matched to a gene. The CDR3 coding sequence is TGTGCCAGCAGCCGTGGACAGGGGAACTACGAGCAGTACTTC. Encoded protein: CASSRGQGNYEQYF.